The entry that follows covers one TCR beta chain sequence. RNA transcripts yielded amplified TCR beta CDR3 regions. HTBI primers primed a first-round RT-PCR, and a second-round multiplex PCR followed. TCRdb re-called the multiplex PCR reads with MiXCR, one entry per CDR3 protein. Of 200,000 to 250,000 distinct CDR3 sequences in the sample, 40% to 50% are singletons; the top ten hold roughly 50%. The data originate from a study of Graves' ophthalmopathy and Graves' hyperthyroidism. Trimming removed 7 bases at V and 2 bases at J, with 12 bases between. Germline V gene data show CDR1 as PRHDT and CDR2 as FYEKMQ (reference sequence). CDR3 size: 15 residues.

This TCR derives from an adult man with Graves' ophthalmopathy. The V and J genes are TRBV13 and TRBJ2-6; weak D call: TRBD1 (6 bases). The specimen was peripheral blood. CDR3 loop: CASKGVKAGANVLTF. The CDR3 DNA sequence: TGTGCCAGCAAGGGGGTGAAGGCTGGGGCCAACGTCCTGACTTTC.